The rows below give T cell receptor beta chains drawn from one sample of a study of yellow fever vaccine responses in identical twins. TCRdb re-called the RT-PCR reads through MiXCR, storing one row per CDR3 protein. Of under 12,000 distinct CDR3 sequences listed, over 75% are singletons. The input for sequencing was T cells from blood (PBMCs), unsorted or a sorted subset (not recorded which), taken before or after yellow fever vaccination (not recorded which). The receptor source for this set is a woman in her late teens or twenties who received the yellow fever vaccine. The CDR3 runs from the conserved cysteine through the conserved F or W. The D gene is left open where the match is weak. Rows may omit the clone size; those that give it use once, few, many or a size class.

NA 15 TRBJ2-1 NA TRBV29-1 TGCAGCGTTGTAGGGTCTACAGGGACCTACAATGAGCAGTTCTTC CSVVGSTGTYNEQFF
NA 14 TRBJ1-1 TRBD1 TRBV12-3/TRBV12-4 TGTGCCAGCAGTCTCCAGGGGGCCGTCGCTGAAGCTTTCTTT CASSLQGAVAEAFF
NA 11 TRBJ1-2 NA TRBV29-1 TGCAGCGTTGAATACAACTATGGCTACACCTTC CSVEYNYGYTF
once 15 TRBJ2-1 TRBD2 TRBV14 TGTGCCAGCAGCCGGCGGGGGGATGTCTACAATGAGCAGTTCTTC CASSRRGDVYNEQFF
few 15 TRBJ1-1 NA TRBV4-1 TGCGCCAGCAGGGGGCCAACAGGGAAGAGGACTGAAGCTTTCTTT CASRGPTGKRTEAFF
NA 11 TRBJ2-5 NA TRBV11-1 TGTGCCGCCGGAGGGACCGAGACCCAGTACTTC CAAGGTETQYF
few 10 TRBJ1-1 NA TRBV23-1 TGCGCAGATGGAAACACTGAAGCTTTCTTT CADGNTEAFF
NA 13 TRBJ1-2 NA TRBV24-1 TGTGCCACCTCCTCCCGAGGGAACTATGGCTACACCTTC CATSSRGNYGYTF
NA 15 TRBJ1-1 NA TRBV6-5 TGTGCCAGCAGTTACTCAAGGGTTCTAAACACTGAAGCTTTCTTT CASSYSRVLNTEAFF
NA 16 TRBJ2-7 TRBD1 TRBV23-1 TGCGCCAGCAGTAACTCCGGGACAGGGGGTCTCTACGAGCAGTACTTC CASSNSGTGGLYEQYF
NA 15 TRBJ2-1 TRBD1 TRBV6-1 TGTGCCAGCAGCACACGACAGGGTCCCTACAATGAGCAGTTCTTC CASSTRQGPYNEQFF
few 14 TRBJ2-7 NA TRBV2 TGTGCCAGCAGTGAGTTTACGGGCAATTACGAGCAGTACTTC CASSEFTGNYEQYF
few 12 TRBJ1-1 NA TRBV19 TGTGCCAGTAGTATTGGTAACACTGAAGCTTTCTTT CASSIGNTEAFF
NA 13 TRBJ2-1 NA TRBV19 TGTGCCAGTAGTATCGAGGTTTCAGGGGAGCAGTTCTTC CASSIEVSGEQFF
NA 15 TRBJ2-5 TRBD1 TRBV11-1 TGTGCCAGCAGTTTACTGACGGGACAGGGAGAGACCCAGTACTTC CASSLLTGQGETQYF
NA 15 TRBJ2-1 NA TRBV3-1 TGTGCCAGCAGCGCAAATACGGAGTCCTACAATGAGCAGTTCTTC CASSANTESYNEQFF
NA 17 TRBJ2-3 TRBD2 TRBV9 TGTGCCAGCAGCGTAGACGACGGCGGGAGGGCAGGAGATACGCAGTATTTT CASSVDDGGRAGDTQYF
few 16 TRBJ1-1 TRBD1 TRBV20-1 TGCAGTGCTGTCCGGGACAGGGGGTTTCGAAGCACTGAAGCTTTCTTT CSAVRDRGFRSTEAFF
NA 13 TRBJ2-4 NA TRBV29-1 TGCAGCGTTGAGGGGGCTACCAAAAACATTCAGTACTTC CSVEGATKNIQYF
few 13 TRBJ2-7 TRBD2 TRBV2 TGTGCCAGCCTAGCGGGAGGGCCGGGCGAGCAGTACTTC CASLAGGPGEQYF
few 16 TRBJ2-3 NA TRBV4-2 TGTGCCAGCAGCCAAGATAAGGGGCACAGCACAGATACGCAGTATTTT CASSQDKGHSTDTQYF
NA 14 TRBJ2-7 NA TRBV11-1 TGTGCCAGCAGTGGGACGACTCGGTTGTGGGAGCAGTACTTC CASSGTTRLWEQYF
NA 14 TRBJ2-7 NA TRBV9 TGTGCCAGCAGCCCTAGCGTAAGCTCCTACGAGCAGTACTTC CASSPSVSSYEQYF
NA 13 TRBJ2-1 NA TRBV2 TGTGCCAGCTACAGACATTTCTACAATGAGCAGTTCTTC CASYRHFYNEQFF
NA 16 TRBJ2-5 TRBD2 TRBV6-2/TRBV6-3 TGTGCCAGCAGTTACCTTGCGGGAGGGCCTGGAGAGACCCAGTACTTC CASSYLAGGPGETQYF
NA 14 TRBJ1-1 NA TRBV11-3 TGTGCCAGCAGCTTCGGAGATATGAACACTGAAGCTTTCTTT CASSFGDMNTEAFF
NA 12 TRBJ1-2 NA TRBV20-1 TGCAAAAGACAGGCCGCTAACTATGGCTACACCTTC CKRQAANYGYTF
NA 11 TRBJ2-7 NA TRBV25-1 TGTGCCAGCACCATGGGCGACGAGCAGTACTTC CASTMGDEQYF
NA 12 TRBJ2-1 NA TRBV7-9 TGTGCCAGCAGTTTCTTAGGGAATGAGCAGTTCTTC CASSFLGNEQFF
NA 13 TRBJ2-3 NA TRBV18 TGTGCCAGCTCACCATCAAGGGCAGATACGCAGTATTTT CASSPSRADTQYF
NA 10 TRBJ2-1 NA TRBV29-1 TGCAGCGTTCGGGAGATGGGGCAGTTCTTC CSVREMGQFF
NA 14 TRBJ1-5 NA TRBV24-1 TGTGCCACCAGTGATTTGCTCAATAATCAGCCCCAGCATTTT CATSDLLNNQPQHF
NA 14 TRBJ2-1 NA TRBV29-1 TGCAGCGTAAGCGGAGGAAGCTCCTACAATGAGCAGTTCTTC CSVSGGSSYNEQFF
NA 13 TRBJ2-1 NA TRBV4-3 TGCGCCAGCAGCCAAGCGGCCTACAATGAGCAGTTCTTC CASSQAAYNEQFF
NA 18 TRBJ2-1 TRBD2 TRBV11-1 TGTGCCAGCAGCGAGGGACTAGCGTTTTCATCCGCTAGCAATGAGCAGTTCTTC CASSEGLAFSSASNEQFF
NA 15 TRBJ2-1 TRBD1 TRBV12-3/TRBV12-4 TGTGCCAGCAGGACAGGGGCGAGCTCCTACAATGAGCAGTTCTTC CASRTGASSYNEQFF
NA 15 TRBJ2-3 NA TRBV11-2 TGTGCCAGCAGCTTAGTGTCAGGGGAGGCAGATACGCAGTATTTT CASSLVSGEADTQYF
NA 12 TRBJ2-3 NA TRBV12-3/TRBV12-4 TGTGCCAGCAGTGAATCGGGAGATACACAGTATTTT CASSESGDTQYF
NA 13 TRBJ2-7 NA TRBV29-1 TGCAGCGTTGACCGCGGAAACTCCTACGAGCAGTACTTC CSVDRGNSYEQYF
NA 16 TRBJ1-4 NA TRBV23-1 TGCGCCAGCAGTCAATGGGGGCCAGCAACTAATGAAAAACTGTTTTTT CASSQWGPATNEKLFF